This T cell receptor beta chain was recovered during a study of control samples from healthy donors and cancer patients. Trimming stripped 4 bases from V and 4 bases from J, with 14 bases between. Germline V gene lookup returns CDR1 KGHSH and CDR2 LQKENI. This CDR3 contains 14 residues. Libraries were prepared by immunoSEQ multiplex PCR; TCRdb keeps only in-frame clonotypes and omits some of them. The sample holds approximately 14,000 clones; 60% to 85% are singletons and the top ten take roughly 15%. The sample consisted of formalin-fixed, paraffin-embedded tissue. The sequence derives from a female donor with lung cancer. The chain combines TRBV18 with TRBJ2-7, with D perhaps TRBD1 (6 bases). The DNA of the CDR3 is TGTGCCAGCTCACTTACAGGGTCTCAATACGAGCAGTACTTC. This codes for CASSLTGSQYEQYF.